These T cell receptor beta chains were read from a single sample in a study of T-cell memory formation after mild COVID-19. From the 5' RACE reads, TCRdb called clonotypes with MiXCR, one entry per CDR3 protein. The sample contains over 95,000 distinct CDR3 sequences, about a fifth of which appear only once. Sequences were obtained from PBMCs or a T cell subset sorted from them (not recorded which). These receptors originate from a young man who had mild COVID-19 (a few samples of this study predate the infection). Cell type and time point are not known. CDR3s include the opening cysteine and the closing phenylalanine or tryptophan. The D gene is left open where the match is weak. Expanded clones get a size class; other rows say once, few or many, or leave the size out.

j_call: TRBJ2-7
clone_size: NA
v_call: TRBV7-6
d_call: NA
cdr3_nt: TGTGCCAGCAGCCCCCACCCCGGAGGGTCCTACGCGCAGTACTTC
cdr3_aa: CASSPHPGGSYAQYF

j_call: TRBJ2-5
clone_size: few
v_call: TRBV29-1
d_call: NA
cdr3_nt: TGCAGCGTTGAGACGTCACAAGAGACCCAGTACTTC
cdr3_aa: CSVETSQETQYF

j_call: TRBJ2-1
clone_size: NA
v_call: TRBV4-1
d_call: NA
cdr3_nt: TGCGCCAGCAGCCAAGATGTAGATGAGCAGTTCTTC
cdr3_aa: CASSQDVDEQFF

j_call: TRBJ2-1
clone_size: NA
v_call: TRBV5-1
d_call: TRBD2
cdr3_nt: TGCGCCAGCAGCTTGGCTAACGGGGGGAACAATGAGCAGTTCTTC
cdr3_aa: CASSLANGGNNEQFF

j_call: TRBJ1-1
clone_size: few
v_call: TRBV20-1
d_call: NA
cdr3_nt: TGCAGTGCTAGCCCCGGGGGGACTGAAGCTTTCTTT
cdr3_aa: CSASPGGTEAFF

j_call: TRBJ2-2
clone_size: few
v_call: TRBV6-6
d_call: NA
cdr3_nt: TGTGCCAGCAGCCCCATCGCCGGGGAGCTGTTTTTT
cdr3_aa: CASSPIAGELFF

j_call: TRBJ2-7
clone_size: few
v_call: TRBV7-6
d_call: NA
cdr3_nt: TGTGCCAGCAGCTTAAGCCAGGGGCACTACGAGCAGTACTTC
cdr3_aa: CASSLSQGHYEQYF

j_call: TRBJ2-2
clone_size: NA
v_call: TRBV4-3
d_call: TRBD2
cdr3_nt: TGCGCCAGCAGCCCGGGACTAGCGGGGGGGCCTGGCGGGGAGCTGTTTTTT
cdr3_aa: CASSPGLAGGPGGELFF

j_call: TRBJ2-3
clone_size: NA
v_call: TRBV19
d_call: NA
cdr3_nt: TGTGCCAGTAGTATAGCCGCAGATACGCAGTATTTT
cdr3_aa: CASSIAADTQYF

j_call: TRBJ2-2
clone_size: NA
v_call: TRBV7-6
d_call: TRBD2
cdr3_nt: TGTGCCAGCAGCTCCCGGGGGGCCGGGGAGCTGTTTTTT
cdr3_aa: CASSSRGAGELFF

j_call: TRBJ2-1
clone_size: NA
v_call: TRBV7-9
d_call: NA
cdr3_nt: TGTGCCAGCAGCTTAGTTAGGACCTGGAATGAGCAGTTCTTC
cdr3_aa: CASSLVRTWNEQFF

j_call: TRBJ2-5
clone_size: NA
v_call: TRBV5-1
d_call: TRBD2
cdr3_nt: TGCGCCAGCAGCTCCGGACTAGCGGGGGAGACCCAGTACTTC
cdr3_aa: CASSSGLAGETQYF

j_call: TRBJ2-1
clone_size: NA
v_call: TRBV10-2
d_call: TRBD2
cdr3_nt: TGCGCCAGCAATCCCGGGACTAGCGGTGAGCAGTTCTTC
cdr3_aa: CASNPGTSGEQFF

j_call: TRBJ2-1
clone_size: few
v_call: TRBV6-5
d_call: TRBD2
cdr3_nt: TGTGCCAGCAGTTACGGGGGACTAGGGAATGAGCAGTTCTTC
cdr3_aa: CASSYGGLGNEQFF

j_call: TRBJ2-2
clone_size: NA
v_call: TRBV11-3
d_call: NA
cdr3_nt: TGTGCCAGCAGCTTCCTCACCGGGGAGCTGTTTTTT
cdr3_aa: CASSFLTGELFF

j_call: TRBJ2-1
clone_size: NA
v_call: TRBV6-5
d_call: NA
cdr3_nt: TGTGCCAGCAGTTACGAGGGGGGCTCAGGCAATGAGCAGTTCTTC
cdr3_aa: CASSYEGGSGNEQFF

j_call: TRBJ2-1
clone_size: few
v_call: TRBV24-1
d_call: NA
cdr3_nt: TGTGCCACCAGTGACGGGACTGGAGGTAATGAGCAGTTCTTC
cdr3_aa: CATSDGTGGNEQFF

j_call: TRBJ1-1
clone_size: NA
v_call: TRBV5-1
d_call: NA
cdr3_nt: TGCGCCAGCAGCTTGGACAGGGCGACCCCGTGGACTGAAGCTTTCTTT
cdr3_aa: CASSLDRATPWTEAFF

j_call: TRBJ2-3
clone_size: NA
v_call: TRBV27
d_call: NA
cdr3_nt: TGTGCCAGCAGTGGTCTGGACTATTCCGGCGGAGATACGCAGTATTTT
cdr3_aa: CASSGLDYSGGDTQYF

j_call: TRBJ1-5
clone_size: NA
v_call: TRBV4-1
d_call: TRBD1
cdr3_nt: TGCGCCAGCAGCCAAGAATGGGACAGGCTCGGTCAGCCCCAGCATTTT
cdr3_aa: CASSQEWDRLGQPQHF

j_call: TRBJ1-1
clone_size: few
v_call: TRBV5-1
d_call: NA
cdr3_nt: TGCGCCAGCGGGGGTGGGAACACTGAAGCTTTCTTT
cdr3_aa: CASGGGNTEAFF

j_call: TRBJ1-1
clone_size: NA
v_call: TRBV20-1
d_call: NA
cdr3_nt: TGCAGTGCTAGAGATAATAAGGGAGGTACTGAAGCTTTCTTT
cdr3_aa: CSARDNKGGTEAFF

j_call: TRBJ2-5
clone_size: few
v_call: TRBV15
d_call: NA
cdr3_nt: TGTGCCACCAGCAGAGATCTACTAGGTCTCCAAGAGACCCAGTACTTC
cdr3_aa: CATSRDLLGLQETQYF

j_call: TRBJ2-3
clone_size: NA
v_call: TRBV7-9
d_call: NA
cdr3_nt: TGTGCCAGCATGCAGGGGGGTACGCAGTATTTT
cdr3_aa: CASMQGGTQYF

j_call: TRBJ1-2
clone_size: few
v_call: TRBV4-1
d_call: NA
cdr3_nt: TGCGCCAGCAGTTTCTCCCTCGGTAGGGACTATGGCTACACCTTC
cdr3_aa: CASSFSLGRDYGYTF